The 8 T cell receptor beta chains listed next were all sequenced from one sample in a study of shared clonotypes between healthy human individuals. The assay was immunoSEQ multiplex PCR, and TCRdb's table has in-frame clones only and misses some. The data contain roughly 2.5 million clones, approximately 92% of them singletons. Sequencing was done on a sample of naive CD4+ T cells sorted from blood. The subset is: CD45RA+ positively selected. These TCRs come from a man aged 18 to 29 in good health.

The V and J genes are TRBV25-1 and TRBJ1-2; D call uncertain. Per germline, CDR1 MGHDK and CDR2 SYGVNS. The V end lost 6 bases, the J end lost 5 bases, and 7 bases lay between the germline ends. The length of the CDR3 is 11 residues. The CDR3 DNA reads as TGTGCCAGCAGCTCACTGTATGGCTACACCTTC. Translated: CASSSLYGYTF.

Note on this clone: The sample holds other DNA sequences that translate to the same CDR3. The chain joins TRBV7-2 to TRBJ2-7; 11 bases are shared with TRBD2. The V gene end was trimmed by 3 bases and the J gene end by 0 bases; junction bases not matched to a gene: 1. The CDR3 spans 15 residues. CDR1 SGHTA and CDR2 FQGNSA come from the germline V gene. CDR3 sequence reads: CASSLGLAASYEQYF. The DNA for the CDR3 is TGTGCCAGCAGCTTGGGACTAGCGGCCTCCTACGAGCAGTACTTC.

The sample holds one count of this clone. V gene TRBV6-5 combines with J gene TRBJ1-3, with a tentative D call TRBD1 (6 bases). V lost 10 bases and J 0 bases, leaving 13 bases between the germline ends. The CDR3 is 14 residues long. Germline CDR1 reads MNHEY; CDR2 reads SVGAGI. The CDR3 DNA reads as TGTGCCACGAAAGACAGGAACTCTGGAAACACCATATATTTT. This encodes CATKDRNSGNTIYF.

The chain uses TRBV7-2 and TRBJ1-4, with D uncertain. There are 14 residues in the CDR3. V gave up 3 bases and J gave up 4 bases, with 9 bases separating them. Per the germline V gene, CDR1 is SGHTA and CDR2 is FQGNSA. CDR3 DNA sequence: TGTGCCAGCAGCTTGGGCTCCGGTAATGAAAAACTGTTTTTT. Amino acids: CASSLGSGNEKLFF.

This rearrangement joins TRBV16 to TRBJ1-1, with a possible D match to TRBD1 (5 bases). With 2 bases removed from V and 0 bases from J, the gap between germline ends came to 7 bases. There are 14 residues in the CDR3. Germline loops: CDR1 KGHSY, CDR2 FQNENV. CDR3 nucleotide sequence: TGTGCCAGCAGCCAAGGGGCCGTGAACACTGAAGCTTTCTTT. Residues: CASSQGAVNTEAFF.

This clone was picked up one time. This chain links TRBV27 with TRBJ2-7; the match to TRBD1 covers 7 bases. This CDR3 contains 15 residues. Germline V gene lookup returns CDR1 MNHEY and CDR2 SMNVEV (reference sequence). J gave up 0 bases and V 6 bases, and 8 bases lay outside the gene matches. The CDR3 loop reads CASSNPGQASYEQYF. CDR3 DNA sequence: TGTGCCAGCAGCAACCCCGGACAGGCCTCCTACGAGCAGTACTTC.

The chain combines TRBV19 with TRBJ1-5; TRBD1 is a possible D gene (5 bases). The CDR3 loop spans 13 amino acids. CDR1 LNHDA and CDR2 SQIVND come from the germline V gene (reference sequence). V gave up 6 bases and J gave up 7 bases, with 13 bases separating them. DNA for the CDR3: TGTGCCAGTAGGCCCCAGGGATCGCAGCCCCAGCATTTT. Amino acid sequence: CASRPQGSQPQHF. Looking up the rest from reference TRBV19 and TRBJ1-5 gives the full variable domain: DGGITQSPKYLFRKEGQNVTLSCEQNLNHDAMYWYRQDPGQGLRLIYYSQIVNDFQKGDIAEGYSVSREKKESFPLTVTSAQKNPTAFYLCASRPQGSQPQHFGDGTRLSIL.

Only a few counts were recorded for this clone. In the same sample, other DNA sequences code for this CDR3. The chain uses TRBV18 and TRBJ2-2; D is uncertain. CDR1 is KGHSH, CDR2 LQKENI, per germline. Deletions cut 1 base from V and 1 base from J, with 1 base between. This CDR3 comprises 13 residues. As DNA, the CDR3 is TGTGCCAGCTCACCACAGAACACCGGGGAGCTGTTTTTT. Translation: CASSPQNTGELFF.